This T cell receptor beta chain was retrieved from a study of T cell repertoires in cytomegalovirus infection. For the study at large: CMV infection plus the matching HLA type was flagged by public TCR beta signatures. Whole-study findings and limits: People with CMV and the relevant HLA were identified by cumulative public TCR beta family frequency. In two of eight donors, the top clonotype was HLA-C-restricted CMV-specific.

Deletions cut 5 bases from V and 0 bases from J, with 14 bases between. There are 16 residues in the CDR3. In germline, CDR1 is SGHTA, CDR2 FQGTGA. TCRdb called the reads again in MiXCR, with one record for every CDR3 protein. The sample yields approximately 160,000 distinct CDR3 sequences, 17% seen once. Concerning this clonotype itself: Its antigen remains unidentified.

This chain uses TRBV7-3 with TRBJ1-3; D might be TRBD1 (6 bases). The sequence derives from a human donor in good health (CMV status not recorded). Some clones in this sample may be carry-over from other donors' samples. Sequencing used CD8+ T cells from PBMCs. The CDR3 nucleotides are TGTGCCAGCAGCATCCGGGACACGGGCTCTGGAAACACCATATATTTT. The encoded protein is CASSIRDTGSGNTIYF. The full variable domain, rest sourced from reference TRBV7-3 and TRBJ1-3, is GAGVSQTPSNKVTEKGKYVELRCDPISGHTALYWYRQSLGQGPEFLIYFQGTGAADDSGLPNDRFFAVRPEGSVSTLKIQRTERGDSAVYLCASSIRDTGSGNTIYFGEGSWLTVV.